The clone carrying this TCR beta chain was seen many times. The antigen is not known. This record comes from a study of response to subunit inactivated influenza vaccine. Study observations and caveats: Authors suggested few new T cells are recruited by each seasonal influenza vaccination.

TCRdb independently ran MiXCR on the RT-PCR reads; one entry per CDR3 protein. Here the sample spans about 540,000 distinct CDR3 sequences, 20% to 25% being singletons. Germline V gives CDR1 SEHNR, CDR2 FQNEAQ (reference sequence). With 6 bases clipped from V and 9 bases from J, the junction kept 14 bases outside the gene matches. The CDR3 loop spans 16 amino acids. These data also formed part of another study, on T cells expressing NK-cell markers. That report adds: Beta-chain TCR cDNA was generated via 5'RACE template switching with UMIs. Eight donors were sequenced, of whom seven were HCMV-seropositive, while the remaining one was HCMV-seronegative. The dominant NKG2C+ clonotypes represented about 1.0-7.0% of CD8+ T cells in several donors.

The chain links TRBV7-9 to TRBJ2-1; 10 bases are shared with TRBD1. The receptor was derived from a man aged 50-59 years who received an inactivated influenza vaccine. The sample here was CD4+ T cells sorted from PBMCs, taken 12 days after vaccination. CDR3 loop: CASRGGDRGPEIEQFF. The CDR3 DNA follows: TGTGCCAGCAGGGGGGGTGACAGGGGGCCGGAAATTGAGCAGTTCTTC.